Each of the 30 T cell receptor beta chains below was sequenced from the same sample in a study of blood T cell repertoires in COVID-19. Using immunoSEQ multiplex PCR, the repertoire was profiled, and TCRdb retains in-frame clones only, with some absent. The sample includes approximately 74,000 clones, about four fifths of them seen just once. Input material: peripheral blood. All receptors derive from a woman aged 80 or older with active or convalescent COVID-19.

This rearrangement joins TRBV4-1 to TRBJ1-6, with TRBD1 matching over 10 bases. The length of the CDR3 is 16 residues. CDR1 is MGHRA and CDR2 is YSYEKL in the germline V gene. V was pared by 4 bases and J by 9 bases, with 9 bases of the junction left unmatched. CDR3 region: CASSLATGGQGSPLHF. DNA of the CDR3: TGCGCCAGCAGCCTAGCGACAGGGGGCCAGGGTTCACCCCTCCACTTT.

The chain's CDR3 is CASSYSSWGRGLNEAFF. DNA for the CDR3: TGTGCCAGCAGTTACTCATCTTGGGGCAGGGGGCTGAATGAAGCTTTCTTT. This chain links TRBV6-2 or TRBV6-3 with TRBJ1-1; TRBD1 aligns across 8 bases. This CDR3 contains 17 residues. Germline CDR1 is MNHEY and CDR2 is SVGEGT. J gave up 7 bases and V 0 bases, and 13 bases lay outside the gene matches.

This clone was recorded only once. The chain employs TRBV29-1 and TRBJ1-2; 7 bases are a match to TRBD1. After removal of 2 bases from V and 3 bases from J, the junction contained 9 bases not matched to a gene. There are 15 residues in the CDR3. CDR1 SQVTM and CDR2 ANQGSEA come from the germline V gene. The CDR3 DNA follows: TGCAGCGTTGAACGGCCACAGGGGCTTGACTATGGCTACACCTTC. This sequence encodes CSVERPQGLDYGYTF.

The count of this clone is one. The CDR3 here is CASSHFPPVGGRTEAFF. The CDR3 nucleotides read TGCGCCAGCAGCCATTTCCCGCCGGTGGGAGGGAGGACTGAAGCTTTCTTT. The rearrangement uses TRBV4-1 and TRBJ1-1; D uncertain. This CDR3 is 17 amino acids long. From germline, CDR1 is MGHRA and CDR2 YSYEKL. V gave up 3 bases and J gave up 5 bases, with 22 bases separating them.

This clone was recorded once. The chain employs TRBV6-6 and TRBJ2-7; TRBD1 matches 7 bases. There are 15 residues in the CDR3. V lost 7 bases and J lost 2; bases outside the gene matches: 11. The germline CDR1 and CDR2 sequences are MNHNY and SVGAGI (reference sequence). In DNA, the CDR3 is TGTGCCAGCACCAAAGGTCGGACAGGTCCCTACGAGCAGTACTTC. Protein product: CASTKGRTGPYEQYF.

The rearrangement uses TRBV19 and TRBJ2-3, with 7 bases that match TRBD1. CDR1 and CDR2 (germline): LNHDA, SQIVND (reference sequence). V was pared by 6 bases and J by 0 bases, with 0 bases of the junction left unmatched. The CDR3 extends over 13 amino acids. CDR3 in DNA: TGTGCCAGTAGACAGGGGAGCACAGATACGCAGTATTTT. Translating it yields CASRQGSTDTQYF.

The V and J genes are TRBV28 and TRBJ1-1; D might be TRBD1 (6 bases). Germline CDR1 reads MDHEN; CDR2 reads SYDVKM. V shed 7 bases and J shed 0 bases, with 9 bases lying between them. The CDR3 totals 13 residues. In DNA form, the CDR3 reads TGTGCCAGCATTGGACAGATGAACACTGAAGCTTTCTTT. Translated, it gives CASIGQMNTEAFF.

V usage is TRBV6-5 and J usage is TRBJ1-1, with 8 nucleotides matching TRBD1. After removal of 9 bases from V and 4 bases from J, the junction contained 7 bases not matched to a gene. Germline-derived CDR1 and CDR2 are MNHEY and SVGAGI. This CDR3 is 13 amino acids long. In nucleotides, the CDR3 is TGTGCCAGTGACAGGGGAACGGCCACTGAAGCTTTCTTT. Translating it yields CASDRGTATEAFF.

On this clone: Sequence at one end of the junction differs from germline and may be a read error. The V and J genes are TRBV7-7 and TRBJ2-5; TRBD1 might be the D (6 bases). Germline CDR1 is SSHAT and CDR2 is FNYEAQ (reference sequence). The CDR3 covers 14 residues. The CDR3 region is CASSIDRSQETQYF. The CDR3 DNA follows: TGTGCTAGCAGCATTGACAGGAGCCAAGAGACCCAGTACTTC. Full variable domain (outside the CDR3, taken from reference TRBV7-7 and TRBJ2-5): GAGVSQSPRYKVTKRGQDVTLRCDPISSHATLYWYQQALGQGPEFLTYFNYEAQPDKSGLPSDRFSAERPEGSISTLTIQRTEQRDSAMYRCASSIDRSQETQYFGPGTRLLVL.

The genes are TRBV28 and TRBJ2-2; 8 bases line up with TRBD2. CDR1 and CDR2 from the germline V gene are MDHEN and SYDVKM. V lost 5 bases and J lost 2; bases outside the gene matches: 13. This CDR3 has 18 residues. This CDR3 reads CASSEKKTSGPNTGELFF. The CDR3, as DNA: TGTGCCAGCAGTGAAAAAAAAACTAGCGGACCTAACACCGGGGAGCTGTTTTTT.

This chain joins TRBV6-5 and TRBJ2-5; TRBD1 aligns across 8 bases. With V trimmed by 2 bases and J by 5 bases, 7 bases remained unmatched. The CDR3 runs to 15 residues. Germline V gives CDR1 MNHEY, CDR2 SVGAGI. The CDR3 here is CASSYVDRVWETQYF. CDR3 nucleotides: TGTGCCAGCAGTTACGTGGACAGGGTGTGGGAGACCCAGTACTTC.

This chain links TRBV29-1 with TRBJ1-1; D gene uncertain. Germline V CDR1 and CDR2: SQVTM, ANQGSEA. This CDR3 is 11 amino acids long. Deletions cut 1 base from V and 12 bases from J, with 12 bases between. The CDR3 DNA follows: TGCAGCGTTGAAGGGGCAGGAATTACTTTCTTT. Amino acid sequence: CSVEGAGITFF. The full variable domain, in which reference TRBV29-1 and TRBJ1-1 provide the parts outside the CDR3, is SAVISQKPSRDICQRGTSLTIQCQVDSQVTMMFWYRQQPGQSLTLIATANQGSEATYESGFVIDKFPISRPNLTFSTLTVSNMSPEDSSIYLCSVEGAGITFFGQGTRLTVV.

In its sample, this clone was seen a few times. This sequence joins TRBV29-1 and TRBJ1-2; D might be TRBD1 (6 bases). CDR3 size: 15 residues. Germline assignment: CDR1 SQVTM and CDR2 ANQGSEA. Trimming left V 0 bases short and J 6 bases short, with 17 bases between. CDR3 residues: CSVEDRNSAGDGYTF. The CDR3 coding sequence is TGCAGCGTTGAAGATCGCAACAGCGCAGGGGATGGCTACACCTTC.

The J gene is TRBJ2-3, the V gene TRBV4-3; D gene unclear. The CDR3 covers 17 residues. Germline V CDR1 and CDR2: LGHNA, YSLEER. Trimming cost V 3 bases and J 2 bases, with 18 bases left between them. CDR3 nucleotides: TGCGCCAGCAGCCACCCTCTGGGCAGTTCTTCCACAGATACGCAGTATTTT. Its protein is CASSHPLGSSSTDTQYF.

V gene TRBV27 combines with J gene TRBJ1-4, with TRBD1 identical over 8 bases. The V gene end was trimmed by 2 bases and the J gene end by 10 bases; junction bases not matched to a gene: 0. This CDR3 comprises 12 residues. The germline CDR1 and CDR2 sequences are MNHEY and SMNVEV (reference sequence). CDR3 amino acids: CASSLGQGKLFF. The CDR3 DNA follows: TGTGCCAGCAGTTTAGGACAGGGAAAACTGTTTTTT.

The chain is built from TRBV30 and TRBJ1-1; D is perhaps TRBD1 (5 bases). Germline-derived CDR1 and CDR2 are GTSNPN and SVGIG (reference sequence). The V gene lost 0 bases and the J gene lost 3 bases, with 11 bases spanning the gap. There are 14 residues in the CDR3. The CDR3 protein is CAWSVVWGDTEAFF. DNA for the CDR3: TGTGCCTGGAGTGTAGTGTGGGGGGACACTGAAGCTTTCTTT.

The rearrangement links TRBV19 to TRBJ1-3; 7 bases are shared with TRBD1. Germline CDR1 and CDR2: LNHDA and SQIVND (reference sequence). This CDR3 has 18 residues. V gave up 5 bases and J gave up 0 bases; unmatched junction bases: 13. In DNA, the CDR3 is TGTGCCAGTAGTGAATCGACGTTCACAGGGGTCTCTGGAAACACCATATATTTT. Its protein is CASSESTFTGVSGNTIYF.

The chain couples TRBV5-1 to TRBJ2-7; 7 nucleotides match TRBD2. This CDR3 comprises 15 residues. The trim removed 0 bases at V and 6 bases at J, leaving 9 bases unmatched. Looked up from germline, CDR1 is SGHRS and CDR2 is YFSETQ. CDR3 residues: CASSLGGRGSGEQYF. Here the CDR3 DNA reads TGCGCCAGCAGCTTGGGAGGGAGGGGATCCGGCGAGCAGTACTTC. The variable domain in full, completed from reference TRBV5-1 and TRBJ2-7, reads KAGVTQTPRYLIKTRGQQVTLSCSPISGHRSVSWYQQTPGQGLQFLFEYFSETQRNKGNFPGRFSGRQFSNSRSEMNVSTLELGDSALYLCASSLGGRGSGEQYFGPGTRLTVT.

V is TRBV14 and J is TRBJ1-5; D gene unclear. The CDR3 runs to 13 residues. The V and J ends lost 11 bases and 2 bases respectively, with 13 bases between them. Looked up from germline, CDR1 is SGHDN and CDR2 is FVKESK. This CDR3 reads CAGALEGNQPQHF. Here the CDR3 DNA reads TGTGCCGGAGCTTTAGAGGGCAATCAGCCCCAGCATTTT.

The genes are TRBV19 and TRBJ1-5, with TRBD1 identical over 7 bases. This CDR3 region has 18 residues. Unmatched junction bases numbered 14, after V lost 6 bases and J lost 0 bases. Germline CDR1 LNHDA, CDR2 SQIVND (reference sequence). This CDR3 reads CASRIKGTATYSNQPQHF. In nucleotides, the CDR3 is TGTGCCAGTAGGATAAAAGGGACAGCGACATATAGCAATCAGCCCCAGCATTTT.

The chain couples TRBV11-3 to TRBJ2-2; D gene unclear. Germline CDR1 and CDR2: SGHNT and YENEEA. V lost 3 bases and J 5 bases, leaving 7 bases between the germline ends. CDR3 size: 13 residues. For the CDR3, the DNA is TGTGCCAGCAGCTTTTACAGAACCGGGGAGCTGTTTTTT. It translates to CASSFYRTGELFF.

The chain links TRBV28 to TRBJ2-4, with D possibly TRBD1 on 6 matching bases. V lost 10 bases, J lost 7 bases, and 20 bases lay in between. Germline CDR1 and CDR2: MDHEN and SYDVKM. This CDR3 comprises 14 residues. CDR3 sequence: CATSSQGMGNIQYF. In DNA, the CDR3 is TGTGCCACCTCAAGCCAGGGGATGGGGAACATTCAGTACTTC.

The chain couples TRBV7-2 to TRBJ2-2; maybe TRBD2 (6 bases). This CDR3 is built from 14 residues. V lost 4 bases and J lost 1, with 7 bases in between. Germline values: CDR1 SGHTA, CDR2 FQGNSA. CDR3 amino acids: CASSWDWNTGELFF. The CDR3 DNA is TGTGCCAGCAGCTGGGACTGGAACACCGGGGAGCTGTTTTTT.

The chain combines TRBV18 with TRBJ1-2, with D tentatively TRBD1 (6 bases). Germline values: CDR1 KGHSH, CDR2 LQKENI. With 3 bases removed from V and 4 bases from J, the gap between germline ends came to 15 bases. This CDR3 has 15 amino acids. CDR3 in DNA: TGTGCCAGCTCACCCTCGACGACAGGAACCTATGGCTACACCTTC. Its protein product is CASSPSTTGTYGYTF.

This chain connects TRBV27 to TRBJ2-2; TRBD2 agrees at 7 bases. Germline loops: CDR1 MNHEY, CDR2 SMNVEV (reference sequence). The V gene end was trimmed by 1 base and the J gene end by 4 bases; junction bases not matched to a gene: 3. The CDR3 has 15 residues. The CDR3 bases are TGTGCCAGCAGTTTATATGGGGGGGTCACCGGGGAGCTGTTTTTT. It is translated as CASSLYGGVTGELFF.

The J gene is TRBJ1-2, the V gene TRBV14; D ambiguous. V lost 4 bases to trimming and J lost 5 bases, with 14 bases between them. CDR1 and CDR2 (germline): SGHDN, FVKESK. This CDR3 has 14 residues. CDR3 region: CASSRYEGNYGYTF. The CDR3 nucleotides read TGTGCCAGCAGCCGTTATGAGGGCAATTATGGCTACACCTTC.

The V gene is TRBV7-3, the J gene TRBJ2-2, with no clear D. Germline CDR1 reads SGHTA; CDR2 reads FQGTGA. The V gene lost 2 bases and the J gene lost 0 bases, with 10 bases spanning the gap. The CDR3 runs 16 residues. DNA of the CDR3: TGTGCCAGCAGCTTATTTGCAGCGTCGAACACCGGGGAGCTGTTTTTT. Its protein product is CASSLFAASNTGELFF.

The chain recombines TRBV18 with TRBJ1-6; no clear D gene. Trimming pared 3 bases from V and 9 bases from J, leaving 12 bases between. CDR3 length: 14 residues. Germline CDR1 and CDR2: KGHSH and LQKENI. The CDR3 region is CASSPDGKSSPLHF. As DNA, the CDR3 is TGTGCCAGCTCACCGGACGGGAAGAGTTCACCCCTCCACTTT.

This rearrangement joins TRBV5-3 to TRBJ1-4; D may be TRBD1 (6 bases). TRBV5-3 carries the ORF label, with uncertain function. The V gene lost 2 bases and the J gene lost 0 bases, with 17 bases spanning the gap. The CDR3 runs to 18 residues. The CDR3 region is CARSFSDRGSATNEKLFF. The CDR3 region has the DNA TGTGCCAGAAGCTTCTCGGACAGAGGTAGTGCAACTAATGAAAAACTGTTTTTT.

The CDR3 DNA follows: TGCGCCAGCAGCCAAGTCCATGCGGTGAGCTCCTACGAGCAGTACTTC. It is translated as CASSQVHAVSSYEQYF. V is TRBV4-1 and J is TRBJ2-7; unclear D gene. The CDR3 sequence is 16 residues long. Germline V gene sequence: CDR1 MGHRA, CDR2 YSYEKL. Trimming removed 1 base at V and 0 bases at J, with 13 bases between.